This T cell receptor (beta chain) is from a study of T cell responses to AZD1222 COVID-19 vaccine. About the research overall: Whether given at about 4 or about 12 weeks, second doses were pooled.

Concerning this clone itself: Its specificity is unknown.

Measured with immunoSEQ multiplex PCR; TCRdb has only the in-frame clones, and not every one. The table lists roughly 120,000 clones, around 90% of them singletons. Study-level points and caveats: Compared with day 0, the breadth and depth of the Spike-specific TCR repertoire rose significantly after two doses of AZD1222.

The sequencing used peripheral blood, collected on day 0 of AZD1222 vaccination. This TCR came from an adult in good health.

The CDR3 region is CATSRDLVGAGYGYTF. The CDR3 coding sequence is TGTGCCACCAGCAGAGATCTAGTGGGGGCAGGGTATGGCTACACCTTC. J is TRBJ1-2 and V is TRBV15; D perhaps matches TRBD1 (6 bases). The CDR3 has 16 amino acids. Trimming shortened V by 0 bases and J by 5 bases, and 16 bases separated the two germline ends. Germline-derived CDR1 and CDR2 are LNHNV and YYDKDF (reference sequence).